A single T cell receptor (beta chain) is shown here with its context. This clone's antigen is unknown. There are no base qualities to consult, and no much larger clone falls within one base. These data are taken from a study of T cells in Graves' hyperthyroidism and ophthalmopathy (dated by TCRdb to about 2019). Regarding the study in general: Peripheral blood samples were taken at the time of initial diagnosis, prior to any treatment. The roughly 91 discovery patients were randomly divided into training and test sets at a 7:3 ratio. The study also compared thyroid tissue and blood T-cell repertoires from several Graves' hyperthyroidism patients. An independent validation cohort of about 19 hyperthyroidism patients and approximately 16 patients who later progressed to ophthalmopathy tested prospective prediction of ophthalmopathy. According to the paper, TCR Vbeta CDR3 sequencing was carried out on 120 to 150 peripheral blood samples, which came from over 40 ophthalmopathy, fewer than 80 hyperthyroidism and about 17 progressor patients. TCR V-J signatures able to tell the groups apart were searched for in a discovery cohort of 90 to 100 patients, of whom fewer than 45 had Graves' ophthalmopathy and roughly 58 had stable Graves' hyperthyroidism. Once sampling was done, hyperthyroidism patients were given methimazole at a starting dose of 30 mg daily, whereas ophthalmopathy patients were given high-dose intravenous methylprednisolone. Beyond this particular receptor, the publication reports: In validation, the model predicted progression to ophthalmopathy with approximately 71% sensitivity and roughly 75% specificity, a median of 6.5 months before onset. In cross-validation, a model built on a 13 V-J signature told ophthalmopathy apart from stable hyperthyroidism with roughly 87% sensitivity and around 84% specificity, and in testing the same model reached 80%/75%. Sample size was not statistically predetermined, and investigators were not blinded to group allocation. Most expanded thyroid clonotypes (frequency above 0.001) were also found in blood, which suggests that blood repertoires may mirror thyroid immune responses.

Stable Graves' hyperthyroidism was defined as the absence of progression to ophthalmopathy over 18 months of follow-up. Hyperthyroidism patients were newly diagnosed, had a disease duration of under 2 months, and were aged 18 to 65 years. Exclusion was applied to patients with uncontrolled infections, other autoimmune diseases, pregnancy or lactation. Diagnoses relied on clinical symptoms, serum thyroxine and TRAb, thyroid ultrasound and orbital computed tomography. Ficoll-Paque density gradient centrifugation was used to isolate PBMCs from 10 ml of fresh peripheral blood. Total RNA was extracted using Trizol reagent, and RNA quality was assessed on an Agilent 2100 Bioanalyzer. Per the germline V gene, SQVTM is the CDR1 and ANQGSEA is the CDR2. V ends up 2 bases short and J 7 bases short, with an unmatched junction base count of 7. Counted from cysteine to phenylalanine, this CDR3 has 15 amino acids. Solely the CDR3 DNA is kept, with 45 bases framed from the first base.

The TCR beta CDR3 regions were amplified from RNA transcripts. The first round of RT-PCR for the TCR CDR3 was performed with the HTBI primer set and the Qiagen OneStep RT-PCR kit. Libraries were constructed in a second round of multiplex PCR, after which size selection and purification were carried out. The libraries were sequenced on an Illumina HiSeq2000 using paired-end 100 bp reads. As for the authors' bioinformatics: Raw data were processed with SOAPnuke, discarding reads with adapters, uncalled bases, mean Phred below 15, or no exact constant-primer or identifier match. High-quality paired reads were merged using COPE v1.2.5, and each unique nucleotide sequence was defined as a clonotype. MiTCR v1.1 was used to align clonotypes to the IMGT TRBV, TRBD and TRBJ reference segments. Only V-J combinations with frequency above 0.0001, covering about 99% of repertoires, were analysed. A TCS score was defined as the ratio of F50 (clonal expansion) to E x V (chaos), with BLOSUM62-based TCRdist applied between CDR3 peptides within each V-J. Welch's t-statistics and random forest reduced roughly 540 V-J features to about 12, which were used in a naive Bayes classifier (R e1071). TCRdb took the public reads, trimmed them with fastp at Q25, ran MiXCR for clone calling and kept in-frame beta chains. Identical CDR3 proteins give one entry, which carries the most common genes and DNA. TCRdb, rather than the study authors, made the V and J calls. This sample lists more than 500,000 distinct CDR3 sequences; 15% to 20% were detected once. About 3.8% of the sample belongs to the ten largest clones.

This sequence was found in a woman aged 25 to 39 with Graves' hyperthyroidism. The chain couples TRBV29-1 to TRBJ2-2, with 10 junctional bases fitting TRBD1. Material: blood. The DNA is TGCAGCGTTGAAACAGGACAGGGGGTGGTCGGGGAGCTGTTTTTT. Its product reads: CSVETGQGVVGELFF.